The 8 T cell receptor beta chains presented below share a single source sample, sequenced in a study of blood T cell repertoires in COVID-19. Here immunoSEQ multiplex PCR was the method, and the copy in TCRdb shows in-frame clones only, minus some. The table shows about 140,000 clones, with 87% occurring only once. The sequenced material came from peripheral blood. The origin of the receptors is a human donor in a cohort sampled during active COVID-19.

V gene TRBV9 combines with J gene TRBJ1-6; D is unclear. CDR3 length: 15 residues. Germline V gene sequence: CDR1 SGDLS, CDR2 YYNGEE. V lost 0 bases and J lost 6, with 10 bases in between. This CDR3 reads CASSVGPSGNSPLHF. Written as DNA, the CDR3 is TGTGCCAGCAGCGTAGGCCCCAGCGGTAATTCACCCCTCCACTTT.

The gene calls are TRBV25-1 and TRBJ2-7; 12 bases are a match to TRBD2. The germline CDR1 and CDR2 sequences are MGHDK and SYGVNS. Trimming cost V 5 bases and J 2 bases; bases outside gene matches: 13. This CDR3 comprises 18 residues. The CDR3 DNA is TGTGCCAGCAGTCTTGGGACTAGCGGGTTACCGAAACCCTACGAGCAGTACTTC. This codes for CASSLGTSGLPKPYEQYF.

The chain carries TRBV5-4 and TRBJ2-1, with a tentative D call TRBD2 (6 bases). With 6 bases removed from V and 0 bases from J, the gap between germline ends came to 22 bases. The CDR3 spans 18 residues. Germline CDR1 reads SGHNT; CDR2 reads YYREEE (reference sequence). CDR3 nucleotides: TGTGCCAGCAACTCTCTAGCGTCTGGAGGATCCTCCTACAATGAGCAGTTCTTC. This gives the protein CASNSLASGGSSYNEQFF.

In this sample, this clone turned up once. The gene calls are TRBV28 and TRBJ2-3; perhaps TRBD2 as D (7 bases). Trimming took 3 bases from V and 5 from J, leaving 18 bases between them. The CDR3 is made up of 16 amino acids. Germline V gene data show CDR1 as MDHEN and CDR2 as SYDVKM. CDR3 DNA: TGTGCCAGCAGTTTCCGGGGGGCCATAGTAGGAGATACGCAGTATTTT. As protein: CASSFRGAIVGDTQYF.

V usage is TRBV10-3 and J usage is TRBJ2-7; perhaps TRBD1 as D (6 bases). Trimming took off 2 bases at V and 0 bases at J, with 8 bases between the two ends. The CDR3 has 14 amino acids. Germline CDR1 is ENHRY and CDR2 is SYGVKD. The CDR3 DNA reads TGTGCCATCAGTGAGGGACAGCCCTCCTACGAGCAGTACTTC. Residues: CAISEGQPSYEQYF.

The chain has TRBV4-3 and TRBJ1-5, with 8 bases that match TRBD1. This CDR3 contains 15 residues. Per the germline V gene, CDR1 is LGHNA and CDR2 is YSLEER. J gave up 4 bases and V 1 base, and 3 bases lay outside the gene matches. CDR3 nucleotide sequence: TGCGCCAGCAGCCAAGCACAGGGGGGAAATCAGCCCCAGCATTTT. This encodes CASSQAQGGNQPQHF.

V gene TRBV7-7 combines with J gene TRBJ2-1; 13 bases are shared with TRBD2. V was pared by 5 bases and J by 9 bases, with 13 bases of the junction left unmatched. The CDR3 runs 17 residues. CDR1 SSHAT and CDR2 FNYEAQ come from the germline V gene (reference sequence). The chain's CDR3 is CASSARLAGGTPGEQFF. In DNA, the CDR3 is TGTGCCAGCAGCGCCCGACTAGCGGGGGGCACCCCTGGTGAGCAGTTCTTC.

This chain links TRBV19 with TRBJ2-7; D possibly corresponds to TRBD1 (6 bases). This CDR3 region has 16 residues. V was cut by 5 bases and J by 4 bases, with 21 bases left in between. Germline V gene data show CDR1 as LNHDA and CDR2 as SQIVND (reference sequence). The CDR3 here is CASSPPGALSPYEQYF. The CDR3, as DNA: TGTGCCAGTAGTCCCCCAGGGGCTCTAAGCCCTTACGAGCAGTACTTC.